Listed below are T cell receptor beta chains from one sample, sequenced in a study of response to subunit inactivated influenza vaccine. Using its own MiXCR run on the RT-PCR reads, TCRdb lists one record per CDR3 protein. The sample has just under 550,000 distinct CDR3 sequences; around a quarter are singletons. These data were likewise used in another study, on T cells expressing NK-cell markers.

Sequenced material: CD4+ T cells sorted from PBMCs, taken about 11 days after vaccination. The receptor set was obtained from a man aged 45 to 65 who received an inactivated influenza vaccine. CDR3s include the opening cysteine and the closing phenylalanine or tryptophan. Each record gives: V gene, clone size, J gene, D gene, CDR3 DNA, CDR3 protein. A D gene is named only where the DNA matches it firmly. Clone size appears in some rows only: once, few, many, or a class for an expanded clone.

v_gene: TRBV24-1; abundance: NA; j_gene: TRBJ2-1; d_gene: NA; CDR3nt: TGTGCCACCAGTGACTCCACCGGGACGAACTTCTACAATGAGCAGTTCTTC; CDR3aa: CATSDSTGTNFYNEQFF
v_gene: TRBV5-1; abundance: NA; j_gene: TRBJ2-2; d_gene: NA; CDR3nt: TGCGCCAGCAGCTTTCCCCCCAGGGATGGTTACACCGGGGAGCTGTTTTTT; CDR3aa: CASSFPPRDGYTGELFF
v_gene: TRBV27; abundance: NA; j_gene: TRBJ2-4; d_gene: NA; CDR3nt: TGTGCCAGCAGTTTATCCGGGGCGAAAAACATTCAGTACTTC; CDR3aa: CASSLSGAKNIQYF
v_gene: TRBV20-1; abundance: NA; j_gene: TRBJ2-1; d_gene: TRBD1; CDR3nt: TGCAGTGCTAGTGGGGACAGGGGGAACAATGAGCAGTTCTTC; CDR3aa: CSASGDRGNNEQFF
v_gene: TRBV20-1; abundance: NA; j_gene: TRBJ2-1; d_gene: NA; CDR3nt: TGCAGTGCTAGACCAATACAGGGAAAGCCCTACAATGAGCAGTTCTTC; CDR3aa: CSARPIQGKPYNEQFF
v_gene: TRBV20-1; abundance: NA; j_gene: TRBJ2-3; d_gene: TRBD2; CDR3nt: TGCAGTGCTAGACCCCCGGGAGGAACAGATACGCAGTATTTT; CDR3aa: CSARPPGGTDTQYF
v_gene: TRBV7-9; abundance: few; j_gene: TRBJ2-2; d_gene: NA; CDR3nt: TGTGCCAGCAGCTTAATGGGGGGGACAAACACCGGGGAGCTGTTTTTT; CDR3aa: CASSLMGGTNTGELFF
v_gene: TRBV6-2/TRBV6-3; abundance: NA; j_gene: TRBJ1-6; d_gene: TRBD1; CDR3nt: TGTGCCATCGGAGGGGGCACACATTCACCCCTCCACTTT; CDR3aa: CAIGGGTHSPLHF
v_gene: TRBV20-1; abundance: few; j_gene: TRBJ2-7; d_gene: NA; CDR3nt: TGCAGTGCTAGAGCTCCCTACGAGCAGTACTTC; CDR3aa: CSARAPYEQYF
v_gene: TRBV20-1; abundance: NA; j_gene: TRBJ1-5; d_gene: NA; CDR3nt: TGCAGTGCTAGAGCGGGGGGTGATGGTCAGCCCCAGCATTTT; CDR3aa: CSARAGGDGQPQHF
v_gene: TRBV7-2; abundance: NA; j_gene: TRBJ2-5; d_gene: TRBD2; CDR3nt: TGTGCCAGCAGCTTGATGACTAGCGGGAGTACTGAGACCCAGTACTTC; CDR3aa: CASSLMTSGSTETQYF
v_gene: TRBV28; abundance: NA; j_gene: TRBJ2-7; d_gene: TRBD1; CDR3nt: TGTGCCAGCAGTGCTCCGGGACAGGGGGGGTGCGAGCAGTACTTC; CDR3aa: CASSAPGQGGCEQYF
v_gene: TRBV12-3/TRBV12-4; abundance: NA; j_gene: TRBJ1-2; d_gene: NA; CDR3nt: TGTGCCAGCAGTCCGACCTTGACAGGTTTAGCGAACTATGGCTACACCTTC; CDR3aa: CASSPTLTGLANYGYTF
v_gene: TRBV6-2/TRBV6-3; abundance: NA; j_gene: TRBJ2-2; d_gene: TRBD2; CDR3nt: TGTGCCAGCAGTTCATACGGACTAGCGGGATCGGCCGGGGAGCTGTTTTTT; CDR3aa: CASSSYGLAGSAGELFF
v_gene: TRBV30; abundance: few; j_gene: TRBJ2-2; d_gene: NA; CDR3nt: TGTGCCCGAGGGAGGCCCGGGGAGCTGTTTTTT; CDR3aa: CARGRPGELFF
v_gene: TRBV13; abundance: once; j_gene: TRBJ2-3; d_gene: NA; CDR3nt: TGTGCCAGCAGCTTAGCCTGGTTATCTAGCACAGATACGCAGTATTTT; CDR3aa: CASSLAWLSSTDTQYF
v_gene: TRBV7-3; abundance: NA; j_gene: TRBJ2-2; d_gene: NA; CDR3nt: TGTGCCAGCAGCTCAAGAGCGCAGAACACCGGGGAGCTGTTTTTT; CDR3aa: CASSSRAQNTGELFF
v_gene: TRBV12-3/TRBV12-4; abundance: NA; j_gene: TRBJ1-1; d_gene: NA; CDR3nt: TGTGCCAGCAGTCTCGGGGAGGTGAACACTGAAGCTTTCTTT; CDR3aa: CASSLGEVNTEAFF
v_gene: TRBV5-1; abundance: NA; j_gene: TRBJ2-5; d_gene: NA; CDR3nt: TGCGCCAGCAGCGTACCGGGGGAAGAGGCCCAGTACTTC; CDR3aa: CASSVPGEEAQYF
v_gene: TRBV6-2/TRBV6-3; abundance: few; j_gene: TRBJ2-1; d_gene: NA; CDR3nt: TGTGCCAGCAGCCGAACACAGAATCATGACCACAATGAGCAGTTCTTC; CDR3aa: CASSRTQNHDHNEQFF
v_gene: TRBV4-2; abundance: NA; j_gene: TRBJ2-5; d_gene: TRBD1; CDR3nt: TGTGCCAGCAGCCAGCAGACAGGGTACCAAGAGACCCAGTACTTC; CDR3aa: CASSQQTGYQETQYF
v_gene: TRBV27; abundance: many; j_gene: TRBJ1-1; d_gene: TRBD1; CDR3nt: TGTGCCAGCAGTTTATACAGGGGAGGCACTGAAGCTTTCTTT; CDR3aa: CASSLYRGGTEAFF
v_gene: TRBV5-1; abundance: few; j_gene: TRBJ1-1; d_gene: NA; CDR3nt: TGCGCCAGCAGCTTGAAGGCGGCGGGGGGCACTGAAGCTTTCTTT; CDR3aa: CASSLKAAGGTEAFF
v_gene: TRBV7-9; abundance: NA; j_gene: TRBJ2-2; d_gene: TRBD1; CDR3nt: TGTGCCAGCAATCAACAGGGGTTCGGGGAGCTGTTTTTT; CDR3aa: CASNQQGFGELFF
v_gene: TRBV10-3; abundance: NA; j_gene: TRBJ2-5; d_gene: NA; CDR3nt: TGTGCTGTCCAGGGGCCCTCCCACCAAGAGACCCAGTACTTC; CDR3aa: CAVQGPSHQETQYF
v_gene: TRBV20-1; abundance: NA; j_gene: TRBJ2-7; d_gene: NA; CDR3nt: TGCAGTGCTAGTGCGTCTAGCAGGACCTACGAGCAGTACTTC; CDR3aa: CSASASSRTYEQYF
v_gene: TRBV20-1; abundance: few; j_gene: TRBJ2-7; d_gene: TRBD1; CDR3nt: TGCAGTGCTAGAGTACAGGGGATACACGAGCAGTACTTC; CDR3aa: CSARVQGIHEQYF
v_gene: TRBV4-2; abundance: NA; j_gene: TRBJ2-1; d_gene: TRBD2; CDR3nt: TGTGCCAGCAGCCGAGGGACTAGCGGAGACAATGAGCAGTTCTTC; CDR3aa: CASSRGTSGDNEQFF
v_gene: TRBV28; abundance: few; j_gene: TRBJ2-7; d_gene: NA; CDR3nt: TGTGCCAGCAGTTTATGGGGTGGTCCCTACGAGCAGTACTTC; CDR3aa: CASSLWGGPYEQYF
v_gene: TRBV5-5; abundance: few; j_gene: TRBJ1-5; d_gene: NA; CDR3nt: TGTGCCAGCAGCTTGGAGTGGGGAGGGGATCAGCCCCAGCATTTT; CDR3aa: CASSLEWGGDQPQHF
v_gene: TRBV4-2; abundance: NA; j_gene: TRBJ1-1; d_gene: NA; CDR3nt: TGTGCCAGCAGCCAAGATTCCGCGTGGGGCACTGAAGCTTTCTTT; CDR3aa: CASSQDSAWGTEAFF
v_gene: TRBV5-1; abundance: few; j_gene: TRBJ2-3; d_gene: TRBD2; CDR3nt: TGCGCCAGTCTAGCGGGGGGTGCAGATACGCAGTATTTT; CDR3aa: CASLAGGADTQYF
v_gene: TRBV5-1; abundance: few; j_gene: TRBJ2-3; d_gene: NA; CDR3nt: TGCGCCAGCAGCTTGGGCGGGGGACAGAGAGGAGATACGCAGTATTTT; CDR3aa: CASSLGGGQRGDTQYF
v_gene: TRBV29-1; abundance: NA; j_gene: TRBJ2-3; d_gene: NA; CDR3nt: TGCAGCGTTAATACCGGGCCCTCGTACACAGATACGCAGTATTTT; CDR3aa: CSVNTGPSYTDTQYF
v_gene: TRBV13; abundance: NA; j_gene: TRBJ1-3; d_gene: NA; CDR3nt: TGTGCCAGCAGCTTAGGCCTGGCTGGAGGAAACACCATATATTTT; CDR3aa: CASSLGLAGGNTIYF
v_gene: TRBV5-1; abundance: many; j_gene: TRBJ2-1; d_gene: NA; CDR3nt: TGCGCCAGCAGCCCTCCCCAGGGGGGTGAGCAGTTCTTC; CDR3aa: CASSPPQGGEQFF
v_gene: TRBV7-2; abundance: NA; j_gene: TRBJ2-1; d_gene: TRBD2; CDR3nt: TGTGCCAGCAGCTTAGAGTGGACTAGCGTCTACGAGCAGTTCTTC; CDR3aa: CASSLEWTSVYEQFF
v_gene: TRBV7-9; abundance: few; j_gene: TRBJ2-7; d_gene: NA; CDR3nt: TGTGCCAGCAGCTTAGTTCCGCAGGCCGACTACGAGCAGTACTTC; CDR3aa: CASSLVPQADYEQYF
v_gene: TRBV20-1; abundance: few; j_gene: TRBJ1-2; d_gene: NA; CDR3nt: TGCAGTGCTAGACAGGGCCCATCCTATGGCTACACCTTC; CDR3aa: CSARQGPSYGYTF
v_gene: TRBV2; abundance: few; j_gene: TRBJ2-2; d_gene: NA; CDR3nt: TGTGCCAGCAGTGAATCTCGCTCCACCGGGGAGCTGTTTTTT; CDR3aa: CASSESRSTGELFF
v_gene: TRBV12-3/TRBV12-4; abundance: NA; j_gene: TRBJ2-1; d_gene: NA; CDR3nt: TGTGCCACCAAAAGACGGGGGTCCAACAATGAGCAGTTCTTC; CDR3aa: CATKRRGSNNEQFF
v_gene: TRBV5-1; abundance: NA; j_gene: TRBJ2-5; d_gene: TRBD1; CDR3nt: TGCGCCAGCAGCTTAACGGACAGGGCTCAAGAGACCCAGTACTTC; CDR3aa: CASSLTDRAQETQYF
v_gene: TRBV18; abundance: few; j_gene: TRBJ2-5; d_gene: NA; CDR3nt: TGTGCCAGCTCACCACTAAGGACAGCCCTGGGAGAGGGAGAGACCCAGTACTTC; CDR3aa: CASSPLRTALGEGETQYF
v_gene: TRBV29-1; abundance: NA; j_gene: TRBJ1-1; d_gene: TRBD1; CDR3nt: TGCAGCGGGGGGACAGCATTCACTGAAGCTTTCTTT; CDR3aa: CSGGTAFTEAFF
v_gene: TRBV16; abundance: few; j_gene: TRBJ2-1; d_gene: NA; CDR3nt: TGTGCCAGCAGCCAAGGAAAACTAGCCAGCTACAATGAGCAGTTCTTC; CDR3aa: CASSQGKLASYNEQFF
v_gene: TRBV5-1; abundance: NA; j_gene: TRBJ2-2; d_gene: TRBD2; CDR3nt: TGCGCCAGCAGCTTGGGGGCTAGCGGGACAGCCGGGGAGCTGTTTTTT; CDR3aa: CASSLGASGTAGELFF